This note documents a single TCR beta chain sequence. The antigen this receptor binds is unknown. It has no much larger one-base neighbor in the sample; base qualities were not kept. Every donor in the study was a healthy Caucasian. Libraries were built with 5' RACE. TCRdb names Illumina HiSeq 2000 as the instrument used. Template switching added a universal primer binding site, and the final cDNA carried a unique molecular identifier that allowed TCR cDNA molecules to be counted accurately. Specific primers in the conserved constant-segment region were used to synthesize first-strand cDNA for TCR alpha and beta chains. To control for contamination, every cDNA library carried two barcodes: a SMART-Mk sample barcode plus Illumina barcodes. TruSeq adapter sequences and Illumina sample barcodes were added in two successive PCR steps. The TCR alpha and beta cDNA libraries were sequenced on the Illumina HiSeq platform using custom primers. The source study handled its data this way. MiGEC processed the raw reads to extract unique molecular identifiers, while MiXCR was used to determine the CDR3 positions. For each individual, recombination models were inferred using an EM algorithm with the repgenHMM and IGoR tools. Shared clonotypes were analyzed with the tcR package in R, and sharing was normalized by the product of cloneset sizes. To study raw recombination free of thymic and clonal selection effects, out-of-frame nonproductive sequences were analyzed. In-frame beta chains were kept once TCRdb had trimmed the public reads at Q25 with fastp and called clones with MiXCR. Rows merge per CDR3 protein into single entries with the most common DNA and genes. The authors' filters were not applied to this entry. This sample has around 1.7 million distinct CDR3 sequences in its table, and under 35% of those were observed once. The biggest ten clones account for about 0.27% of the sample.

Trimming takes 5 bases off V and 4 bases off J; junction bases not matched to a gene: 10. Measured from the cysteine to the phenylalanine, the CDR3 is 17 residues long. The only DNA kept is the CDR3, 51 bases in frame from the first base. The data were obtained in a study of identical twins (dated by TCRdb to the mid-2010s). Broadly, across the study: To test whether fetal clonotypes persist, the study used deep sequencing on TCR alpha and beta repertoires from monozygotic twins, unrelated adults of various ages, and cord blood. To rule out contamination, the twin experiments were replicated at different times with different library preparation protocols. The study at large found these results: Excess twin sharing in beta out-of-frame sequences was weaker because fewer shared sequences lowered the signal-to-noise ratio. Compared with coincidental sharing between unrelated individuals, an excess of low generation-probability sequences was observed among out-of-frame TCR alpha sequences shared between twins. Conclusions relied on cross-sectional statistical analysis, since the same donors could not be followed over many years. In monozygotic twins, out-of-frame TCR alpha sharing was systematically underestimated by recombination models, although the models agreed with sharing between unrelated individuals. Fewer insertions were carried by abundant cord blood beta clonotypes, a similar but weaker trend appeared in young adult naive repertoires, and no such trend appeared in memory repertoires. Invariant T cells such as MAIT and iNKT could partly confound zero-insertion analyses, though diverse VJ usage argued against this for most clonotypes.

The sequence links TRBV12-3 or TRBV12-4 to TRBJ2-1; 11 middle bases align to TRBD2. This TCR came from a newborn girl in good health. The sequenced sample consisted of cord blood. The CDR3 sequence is CASSPYSGGASYNEQFF. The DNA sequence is TGTGCCAGCAGTCCTTATAGCGGGGGGGCCTCGTACAATGAGCAGTTCTTC.